This T cell receptor beta chain derives from a study of blood T cell repertoires in COVID-19 (dated by TCRdb to the early 2020s). Notes on the research overall: Samples from collaborators originated in the United States, Italy and Spain and spanned both the acute and convalescent phases of COVID-19. The repertoires were released in a freely available public database meant as a resource for research on the immune response to SARS-CoV-2. The prospective study material was composed of cDNA or gDNA derived from T cells, B-cell-depleted T cells, or PBMCs. Sample metadata almost always included a de-identified subject ID, COVID-19 status, age in years and sex. Where available, HLA class I and class II types were obtained from metadata supplied by the sample provider rather than from assay-based typing. Deeply sampled blood TCRbeta repertoires from subjects exposed to, actively infected with, or recovered from COVID-19 were included in the dataset. The samples were drawn from two sources: the first 160 participants of the ongoing ImmuneRACE study, and some 1,300 subjects contributed by 6 global collaborators. Results the study describes overall, beyond this receptor: How much clinical and demographic metadata was included differed by source and by participant, and the metadata was provided uncurated.

Enrolling through a virtual design, the prospective study's participants ranged in age from about 18 to 89 years and lived across 24 United States geographic areas. In the prospective study, cohorts were assigned on the basis of participant-reported clinical history obtained from a screening survey and a study questionnaire. Recovered participants in ImmuneRACE Cohort 3 were defined by two consecutive negative NP/OP PCR tests, clearance by a healthcare professional, or resolution of symptoms. In the prospective study, mobile phlebotomists collected whole blood, serum and a nasopharyngeal or oropharyngeal swab from each participant. Prospective study participants could optionally give additional blood draws and questionnaires over an approximately 2-month period. Before DNA extraction, prospective study blood samples were shipped either frozen or at room temperature. TCRbeta CDR3 regions were amplified from genomic DNA using the immunoSEQ Assay, a bias-controlled multiplex PCR. The paper's data handling went like this. The number of nucleated cells in each sample was estimated from the amplification of reference gene primers within the assay. To quantify the absolute abundance of each unique TCRbeta CDR3 rearrangement, sequence reads were collapsed and filtered. For each sample, productive Simpson clonality was calculated by taking the square root of Simpson's diversity index across productive rearrangements. This is the immuneACCESS table as TCRdb keeps it, with only in-frame sequences that have V and J called. A part of the clones is gone; compared with another copy, unresolved V genes explain less than half, and the rest is unexplained. V and J calls and clone size come straight from that table; D and trimming were deduced from the DNA. The sample data list more than 250,000 clones, and roughly 86% of these were observed just once. In total, the top ten clones hold approximately 2.4% of the sample.

Trimming accounts for 3 bases at V and 4 bases at J, while the number of junction bases matched to no gene is 6. CDR1 GTSNPN and CDR2 SVGIG were looked up in the germline V gene (reference sequence). From the cysteine through the phenylalanine, the CDR3 covers 15 amino acids. Only CDR3 DNA remains: 45 bases, in frame from the first base. In the case of this clone: Its binding antigen is unknown. Nothing much larger sits one base from this clone, and base qualities are not available.

The sequence was obtained from a young woman who had recovered from COVID-19. The sequenced material came from PBMCs or T cells enriched from blood (not recorded which). The receptor chain draws on TRBV30 and TRBJ2-2; 9 nucleotides in the junction match TRBD1. Read as DNA, the sequence is TGTGCCTGGAGCCCGGGACAGGGAAGCACCGGGGAGCTGTTTTTT. Its coded protein is CAWSPGQGSTGELFF.